What follows are 2 T cell receptor beta chains derived from one specimen sequenced in a study of blood T cell repertoires in COVID-19. TCRdb's table, derived via immunoSEQ multiplex PCR, lists solely in-frame clones and lacks some. The sample yields 110,000 or so clones, around three quarters seen once. Sequencing was carried out using peripheral blood. All receptors come from a human donor in a cohort sampled during active or convalescent COVID-19.

The rearrangement uses TRBV6-6 and TRBJ1-4; maybe TRBD1 (5 bases). In germline, CDR1 is MNHNY, CDR2 SVGAGI (reference sequence). The CDR3 extends over 15 amino acids. V was trimmed by 5 bases and J by 2 bases, leaving 12 bases between them. The CDR3 spells CASSPRTITNEKLFF. In nucleotides, the CDR3 is TGTGCCAGCAGTCCCCGGACAATCACTAATGAAAAACTGTTTTTT.

V usage is TRBV6-5 and J usage is TRBJ2-7; 8 nucleotides match TRBD1. Germline-derived CDR1 and CDR2 are MNHEY and SVGAGI. The junction had 10 bases not matched to a gene; V was cut back by 6 bases and J by 3 bases. CDR3 size: 15 residues. The CDR3: CASRKYAGGIYEQYF. DNA for the CDR3: TGTGCCAGCAGAAAATACGCAGGGGGCATCTACGAGCAGTACTTC.